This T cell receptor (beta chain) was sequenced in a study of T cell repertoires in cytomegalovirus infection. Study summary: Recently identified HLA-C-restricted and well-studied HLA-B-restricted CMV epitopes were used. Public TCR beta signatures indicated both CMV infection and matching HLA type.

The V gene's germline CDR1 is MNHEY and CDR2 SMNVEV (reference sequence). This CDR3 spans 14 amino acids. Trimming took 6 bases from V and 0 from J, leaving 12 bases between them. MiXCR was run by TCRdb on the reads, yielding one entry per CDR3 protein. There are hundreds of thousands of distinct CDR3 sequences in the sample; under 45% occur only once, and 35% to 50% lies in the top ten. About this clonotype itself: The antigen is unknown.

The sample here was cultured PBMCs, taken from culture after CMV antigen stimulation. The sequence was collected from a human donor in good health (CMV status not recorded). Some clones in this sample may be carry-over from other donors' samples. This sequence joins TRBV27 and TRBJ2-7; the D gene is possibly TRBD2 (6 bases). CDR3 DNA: TGTGCCAGCAGGGGGCTCGGGAGCTCCTACGAGCAGTACTTC. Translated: CASRGLGSSYEQYF.